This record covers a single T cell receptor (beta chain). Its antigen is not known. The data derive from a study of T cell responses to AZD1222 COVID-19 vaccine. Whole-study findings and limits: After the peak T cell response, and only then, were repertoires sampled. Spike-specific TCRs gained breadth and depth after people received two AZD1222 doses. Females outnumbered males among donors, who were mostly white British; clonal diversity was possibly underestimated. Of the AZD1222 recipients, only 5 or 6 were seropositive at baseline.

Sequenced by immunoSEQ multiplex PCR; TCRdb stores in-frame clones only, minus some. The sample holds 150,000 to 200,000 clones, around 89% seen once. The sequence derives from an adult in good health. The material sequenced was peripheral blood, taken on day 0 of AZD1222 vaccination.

The CDR3 sequence: CASSFQGYEQYF. CDR3 nucleotides: TGTGCCAGCAGTTTTCAGGGCTACGAGCAGTACTTC. The chain joins TRBV28 to TRBJ2-7; D might be TRBD1 (5 bases). The CDR3 length is 12 residues. V lost 3 bases to trimming and J lost 3 bases, with 6 bases between them. The germline CDR1 and CDR2 sequences are MDHEN and SYDVKM.